This T cell receptor beta chain was captured in a study of T cells after yellow fever vaccination (dated by TCRdb to between 2018 and 2021). Study-wide context: The SMART-Seq v4 Ultra Low Input RNA kit was used to prepare libraries from fractions with low cell numbers. Blood was drawn at multiple timepoints before and after primary and secondary immunization, with bulk PBMC replicates and cell subsets isolated. Two healthy male donors, one aged 18 to 29 and one aged 30 to 40 years, made up the cohort. To track T-cell clones before and after primary and booster YFV17D yellow fever vaccination, bulk TCR alpha and beta repertoires were sequenced longitudinally.

This clonotype was found many times. The antigen this receptor binds is unknown. Base quality data are lacking; no much larger clone is found one base away. From a lookup of the germline V gene, CDR1 and CDR2 are SGHRS and YFSETQ. Spanning cysteine to phenylalanine, the CDR3 consists of 14 amino acids. This entry keeps only the CDR3 DNA: 42 bases, framed from base 1. Relative to germline, V is missing 5 bases and J is missing 2 bases, with 4 bases of the junction outside any gene match. Sequencing was carried out with an Illumina NovaSeq 6000. TCR cDNA was made using 5'RACE template switching, a step that added a universal primer site and unique molecular identifiers. cDNA synthesis was primed from both the TCR alpha and TCR beta constant segments. Libraries were amplified in two PCR steps, with sample barcodes and sequencing adapters added in the second step. Sequencing of libraries was performed on Illumina HiSeq 2500 (2x100 bp) or NovaSeq (2x150 bp). The paper's data handling went like this. MIGEC handled demultiplexing of reads and collapsing into UMI consensus sequences, while MiXCR performed V(D)J alignment. Vaccine-responding clonotypes were defined with edgeR using replicate PBMC samples, requiring FDR below 0.01 and a log2 fold change above 5 up to day 15. Each bulk clonotype was labeled CD4 or CD8 based on which sequenced repertoire, CD4 or CD8, contained the clonotype at higher abundance. Using fastp trimming at Q25 and MiXCR clonotype assembly, TCRdb reanalyzed the public sequencing data and kept in-frame beta chains. CDR3 protein sequences are deduplicated, and each keeps its most common genes and DNA. The V and J calls and clone size are TCRdb's, not the authors'. The sample table lists some 240,000 distinct CDR3 sequences, roughly 3.7% of them with a count of one. Around 19% of the sample is taken by the ten largest.

The meaning of the sample's treatment or condition label: live attenuated yellow fever vaccine strain. Two biological replicates of bulk PBMCs were collected at each blood-draw timepoint. A standard Ficoll-Paque protocol was used to isolate PBMCs from peripheral blood. RNA was extracted with TriZol from bulk PBMCs, CD4 and CD8 fractions, and dextramer-positive and dextramer-negative fractions. On the study overall, not on this receptor specifically: Because the study included only a couple of donors, the extent to which the findings can be generalized is limited. Compared with the primary T-cell response, the secondary T-cell response was weaker but faster, peaking on day 5 rather than day 15. A small share of clonotypes occurred in both CD4 and CD8 compartments, likely arising from convergent recombination. Computational filtering was needed because FACS-sorted repertoires could contain abundant contaminating clonotypes from the bulk population. After the booster, most clones that had expanded after primary vaccination were detected again (nearly 97% of CD4 and 88% of CD8), suggesting broad maintenance of memory.

This TCR derives from a man aged 18 to 29 who received the YFV17D yellow fever vaccine. The sequence joins TRBV5-1 to TRBJ2-5; 9 central nucleotides agree with TRBD1. The sample in question was PBMCs, obtained 15 days after the yellow fever booster vaccination. The CDR3: CASRLQGAQETQYF. The DNA is TGCGCCAGCAGATTACAGGGGGCTCAAGAGACCCAGTACTTC.